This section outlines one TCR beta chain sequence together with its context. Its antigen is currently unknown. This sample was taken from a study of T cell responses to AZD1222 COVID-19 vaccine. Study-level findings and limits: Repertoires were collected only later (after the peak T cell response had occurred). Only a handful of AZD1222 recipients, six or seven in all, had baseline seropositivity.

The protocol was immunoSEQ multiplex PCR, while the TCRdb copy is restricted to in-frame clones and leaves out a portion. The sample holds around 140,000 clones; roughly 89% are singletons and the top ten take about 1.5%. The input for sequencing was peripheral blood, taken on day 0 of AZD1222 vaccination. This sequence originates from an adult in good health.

The CDR3, as DNA: TGTGCCAGCAGCTCCCAGGGGGGGAGGGAGACCCAGTACTTC. This sequence encodes CASSSQGGRETQYF. The rearrangement uses TRBV5-4 and TRBJ2-5; D assignment may be TRBD1 or TRBD2 (7 bases each). Per the germline V gene, CDR1 is SGHNT and CDR2 is YYREEE (reference sequence). The V end lost 3 bases, the J end lost 5 bases, and 14 bases lay between the germline ends. This CDR3 region has 14 residues.